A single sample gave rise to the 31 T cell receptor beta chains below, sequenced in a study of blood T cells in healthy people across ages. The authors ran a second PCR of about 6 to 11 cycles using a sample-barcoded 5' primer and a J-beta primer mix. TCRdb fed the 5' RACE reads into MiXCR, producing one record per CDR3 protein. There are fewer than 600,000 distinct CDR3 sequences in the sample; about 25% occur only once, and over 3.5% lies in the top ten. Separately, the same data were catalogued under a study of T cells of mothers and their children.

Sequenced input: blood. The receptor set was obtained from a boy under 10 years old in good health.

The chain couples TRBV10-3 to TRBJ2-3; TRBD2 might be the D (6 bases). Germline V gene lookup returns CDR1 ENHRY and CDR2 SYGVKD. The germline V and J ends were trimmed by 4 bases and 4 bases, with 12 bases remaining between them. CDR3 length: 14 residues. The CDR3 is CAISGGGKADTQYF. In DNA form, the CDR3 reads TGTGCCATCAGTGGGGGCGGGAAGGCAGATACGCAGTATTTT.

CDR3 amino acids: CSARDLENLAARGETQYF. The CDR3 coding sequence is TGCAGTGCTAGAGATCTTGAGAACCTAGCAGCCCGAGGGGAGACCCAGTACTTC. The chain joins TRBV20-1 to TRBJ2-5; possible D gene TRBD2, 5 bases. CDR3 length: 18 residues. Trimming stripped 0 bases from V and 5 bases from J, with 25 bases between. Germline V gives CDR1 DFQATT, CDR2 SNEGSKA (reference sequence).

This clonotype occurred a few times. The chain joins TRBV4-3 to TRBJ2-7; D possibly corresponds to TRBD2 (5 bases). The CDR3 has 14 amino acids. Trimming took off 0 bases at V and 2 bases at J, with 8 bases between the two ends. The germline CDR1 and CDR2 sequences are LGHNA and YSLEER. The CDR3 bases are TGCGCCAGCAGCCAAGATCCCGGGGCCTACGAGCAGTACTTC. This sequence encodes CASSQDPGAYEQYF.

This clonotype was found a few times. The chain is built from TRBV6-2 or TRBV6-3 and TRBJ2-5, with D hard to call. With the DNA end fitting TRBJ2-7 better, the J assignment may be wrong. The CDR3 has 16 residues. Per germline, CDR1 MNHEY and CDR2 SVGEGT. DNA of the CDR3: TGTGCCAGCAGTTACTCGGCCCCTGGCGGCGCCTACGAGCAGTACTTC. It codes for CASSYSAPGGAYEQYF.

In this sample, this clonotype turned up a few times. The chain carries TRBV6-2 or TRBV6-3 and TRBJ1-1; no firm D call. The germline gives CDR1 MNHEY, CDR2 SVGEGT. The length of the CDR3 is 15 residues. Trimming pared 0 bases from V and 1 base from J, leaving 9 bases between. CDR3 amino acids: CASSYSVGRNTEAFF. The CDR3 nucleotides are TGTGCCAGCAGTTACTCGGTGGGGAGGAACACTGAAGCTTTCTTT.

The CDR3 sequence: CASSPQRQGTEQYF. The DNA for the CDR3 is TGTGCCAGCTCACCACAGAGGCAGGGGACCGAGCAGTACTTC. The chain recombines TRBV18 with TRBJ2-5, with a weak D call TRBD1 (6 bases). The DNA matches TRBJ2-7 better at its end, which makes the J call doubtful. Germline CDR1 KGHSH, CDR2 LQKENI. This CDR3 contains 14 residues.

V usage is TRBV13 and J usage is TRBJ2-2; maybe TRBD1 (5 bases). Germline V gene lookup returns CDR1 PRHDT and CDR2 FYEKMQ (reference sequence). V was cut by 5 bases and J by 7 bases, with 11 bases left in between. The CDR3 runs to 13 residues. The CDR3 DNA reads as TGTGCCAGCAGCAGCAGGGTTGGCGGGGAGCTGTTTTTT. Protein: CASSSRVGGELFF. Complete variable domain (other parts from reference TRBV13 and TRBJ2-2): AAGVIQSPRHLIKEKRETATLKCYPIPRHDTVYWYQQGPGQDPQFLISFYEKMQSDKGSIPDRFSAQQFSDYHSELNMSSLELGDSALYFCASSSRVGGELFFGEGSRLTVL.

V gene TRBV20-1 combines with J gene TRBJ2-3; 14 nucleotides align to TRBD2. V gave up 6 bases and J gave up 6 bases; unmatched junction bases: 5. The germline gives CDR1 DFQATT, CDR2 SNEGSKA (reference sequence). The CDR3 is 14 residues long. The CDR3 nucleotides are TGCAGTGCCGCGACTAGCGGGGGGGCGGATACGCAGTATTTT. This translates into CSAATSGGADTQYF.

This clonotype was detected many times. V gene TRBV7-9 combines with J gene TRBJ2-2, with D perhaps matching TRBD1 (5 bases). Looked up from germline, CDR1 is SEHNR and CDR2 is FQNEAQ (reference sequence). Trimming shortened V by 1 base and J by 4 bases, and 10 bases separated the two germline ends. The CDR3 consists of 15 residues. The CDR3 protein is CASSLGQGSTGELFF. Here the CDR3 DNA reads TGTGCCAGCAGCTTAGGCCAGGGTTCCACCGGGGAGCTGTTTTTT.

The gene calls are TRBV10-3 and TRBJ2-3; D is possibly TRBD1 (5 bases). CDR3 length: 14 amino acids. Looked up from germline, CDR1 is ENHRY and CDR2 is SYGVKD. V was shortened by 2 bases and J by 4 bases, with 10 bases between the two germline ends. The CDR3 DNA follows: TGTGCCATCAGTGAGGGGGCCCCCGCAGATACGCAGTATTTT. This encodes CAISEGAPADTQYF.

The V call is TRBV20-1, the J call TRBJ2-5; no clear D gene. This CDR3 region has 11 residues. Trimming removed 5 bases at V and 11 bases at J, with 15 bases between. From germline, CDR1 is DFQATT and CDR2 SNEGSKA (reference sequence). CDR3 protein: CSAAQTSEQYF. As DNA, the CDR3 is TGCAGTGCTGCACAGACCTCGGAGCAGTACTTC.

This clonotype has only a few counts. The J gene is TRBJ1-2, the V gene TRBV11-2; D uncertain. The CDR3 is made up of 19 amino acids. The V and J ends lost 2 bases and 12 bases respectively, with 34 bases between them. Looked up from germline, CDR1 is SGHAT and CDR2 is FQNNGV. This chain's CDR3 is CASSLTSSWSSTTRIINTF. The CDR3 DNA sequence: TGTGCCAGCAGCTTAACCTCGAGTTGGTCATCGACGACGAGGATAATCAACACCTTC.

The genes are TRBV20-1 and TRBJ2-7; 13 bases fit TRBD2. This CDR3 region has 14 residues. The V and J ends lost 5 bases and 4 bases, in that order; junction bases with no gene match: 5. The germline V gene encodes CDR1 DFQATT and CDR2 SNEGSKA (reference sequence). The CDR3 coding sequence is TGCAGTGCTGTACGACTAGCGGGGGGTTACGAGCAGTACTTC. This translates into CSAVRLAGGYEQYF.

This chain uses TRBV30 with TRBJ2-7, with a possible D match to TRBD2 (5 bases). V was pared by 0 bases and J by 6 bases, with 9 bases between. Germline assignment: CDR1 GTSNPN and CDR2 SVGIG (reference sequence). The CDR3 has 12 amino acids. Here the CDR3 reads CAWSVRRGEQYF. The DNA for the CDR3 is TGTGCCTGGAGTGTAAGACGGGGCGAGCAGTACTTC. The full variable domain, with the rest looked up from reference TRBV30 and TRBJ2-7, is SQTIHQWPATLVQPVGSPLSLECTVEGTSNPNLYWYRQAAGRGLQLLFYSVGIGQISSEVPQNLSASRPQDRQFILSSKKLLLSDSGFYLCAWSVRRGEQYFGPGTRLTVT.

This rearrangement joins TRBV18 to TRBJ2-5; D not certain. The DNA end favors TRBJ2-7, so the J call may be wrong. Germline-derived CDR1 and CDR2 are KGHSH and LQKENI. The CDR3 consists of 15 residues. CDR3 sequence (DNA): TGTGCCAGCTCACCAAGGGCAGATATCTCCTACGAGCAGTACTTC. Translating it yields CASSPRADISYEQYF.

For the CDR3, the DNA is TGTGCCAGCAGCCAGGGGGAGTTAAGGGATACGCAGTATTTT. This encodes CASSQGELRDTQYF. This sequence joins TRBV12-3 or TRBV12-4 and TRBJ2-3; 7 bases map to TRBD1. V dropped 6 bases and J dropped 6; count of bases not matched to a gene: 9. CDR3 size: 14 residues.

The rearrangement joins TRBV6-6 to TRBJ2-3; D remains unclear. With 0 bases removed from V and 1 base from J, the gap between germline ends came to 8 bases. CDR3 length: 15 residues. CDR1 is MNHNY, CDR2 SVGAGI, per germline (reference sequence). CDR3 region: CASSYSMPGTDTQYF. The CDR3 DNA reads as TGTGCCAGCAGTTACTCGATGCCAGGCACAGATACGCAGTATTTT.

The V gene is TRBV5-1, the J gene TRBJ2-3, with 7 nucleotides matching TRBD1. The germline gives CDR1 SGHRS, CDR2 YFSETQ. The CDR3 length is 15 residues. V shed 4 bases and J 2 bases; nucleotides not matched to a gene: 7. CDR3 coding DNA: TGCGCCAGCAGCACCGCCGGGACAGTCACAGATACGCAGTATTTT. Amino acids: CASSTAGTVTDTQYF.

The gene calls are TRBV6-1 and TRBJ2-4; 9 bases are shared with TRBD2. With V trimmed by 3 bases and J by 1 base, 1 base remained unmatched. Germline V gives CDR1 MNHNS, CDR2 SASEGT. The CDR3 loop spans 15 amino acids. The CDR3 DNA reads TGTGCCAGCAGTGACCTAGCGGGGGCCAAAAACATTCAGTACTTC. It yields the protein CASSDLAGAKNIQYF.

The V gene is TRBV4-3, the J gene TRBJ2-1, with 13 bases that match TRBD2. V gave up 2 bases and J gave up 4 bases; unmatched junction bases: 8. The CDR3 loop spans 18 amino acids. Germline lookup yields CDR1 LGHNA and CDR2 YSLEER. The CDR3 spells CASSQLLTGLAGYNEQFF. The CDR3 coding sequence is TGCGCCAGCAGCCAACTATTAACGGGACTAGCGGGGTACAATGAGCAGTTCTTC.

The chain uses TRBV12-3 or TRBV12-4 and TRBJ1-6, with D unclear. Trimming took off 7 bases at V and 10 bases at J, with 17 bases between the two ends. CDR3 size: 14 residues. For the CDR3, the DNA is TGTGCCAGCAATCCGGGCAGTTCTAGATCACCCCTCCACTTT. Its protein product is CASNPGSSRSPLHF.

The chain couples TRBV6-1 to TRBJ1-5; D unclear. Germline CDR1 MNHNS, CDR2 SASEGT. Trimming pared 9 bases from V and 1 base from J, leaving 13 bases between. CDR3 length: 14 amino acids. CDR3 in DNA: TGTGCCAGTAACAGCCAGAGAAGCAATCAGCCCCAGCATTTT. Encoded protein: CASNSQRSNQPQHF.

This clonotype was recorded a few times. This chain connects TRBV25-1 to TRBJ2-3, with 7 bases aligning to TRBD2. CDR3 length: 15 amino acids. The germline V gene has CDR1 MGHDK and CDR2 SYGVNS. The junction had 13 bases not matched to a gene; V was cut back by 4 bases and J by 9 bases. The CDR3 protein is CASSVGVGGKGTQYF. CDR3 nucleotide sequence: TGTGCCAGCAGTGTGGGTGTCGGGGGGAAAGGAACGCAGTATTTT.

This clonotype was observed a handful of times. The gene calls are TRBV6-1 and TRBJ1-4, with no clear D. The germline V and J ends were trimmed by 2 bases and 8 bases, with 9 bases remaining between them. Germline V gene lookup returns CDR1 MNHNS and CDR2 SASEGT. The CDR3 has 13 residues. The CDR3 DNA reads TGTGCCAGCAGTGAATTCGCGGGGGAAAAACTGTTTTTT. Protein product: CASSEFAGEKLFF.

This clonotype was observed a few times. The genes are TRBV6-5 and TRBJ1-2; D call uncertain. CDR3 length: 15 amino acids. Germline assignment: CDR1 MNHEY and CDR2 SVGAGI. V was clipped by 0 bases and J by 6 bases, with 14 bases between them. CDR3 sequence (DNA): TGTGCCAGCAGTTACTCGTTGCTTGCAGGTGATGGCTACACCTTC. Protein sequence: CASSYSLLAGDGYTF.

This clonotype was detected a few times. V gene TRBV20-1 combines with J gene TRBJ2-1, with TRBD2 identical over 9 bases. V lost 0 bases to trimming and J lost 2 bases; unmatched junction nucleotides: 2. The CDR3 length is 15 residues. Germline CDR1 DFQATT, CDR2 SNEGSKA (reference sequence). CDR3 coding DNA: TGCAGTGCTAGAGAACGACTAGCGGCCTACAATGAGCAGTTCTTC. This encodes CSARERLAAYNEQFF.

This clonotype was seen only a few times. CDR3 protein: CSAPTGGTYEQYF. The CDR3 DNA is TGCAGTGCTCCGACAGGGGGGACCTACGAGCAGTACTTC. The chain has TRBV20-1 and TRBJ2-7; TRBD1 agrees at 9 bases. Looked up from germline, CDR1 is DFQATT and CDR2 is SNEGSKA (reference sequence). V shed 5 bases, J shed 2 bases, and the junction held 4 bases outside the gene matches. This CDR3 region has 13 residues.

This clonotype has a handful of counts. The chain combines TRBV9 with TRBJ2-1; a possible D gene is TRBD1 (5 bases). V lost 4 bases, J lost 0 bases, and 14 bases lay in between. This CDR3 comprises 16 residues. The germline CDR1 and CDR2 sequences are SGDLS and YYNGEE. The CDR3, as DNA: TGTGCCAGCAGCCCCTCAGGGCCTAGCTCCTACAATGAGCAGTTCTTC. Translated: CASSPSGPSSYNEQFF.

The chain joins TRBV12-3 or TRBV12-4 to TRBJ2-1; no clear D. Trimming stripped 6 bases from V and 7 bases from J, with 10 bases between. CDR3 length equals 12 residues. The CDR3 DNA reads TGTGCCAGCAGACTGGGCGGAAATGAGCAGTTCTTC. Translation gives CASRLGGNEQFF.

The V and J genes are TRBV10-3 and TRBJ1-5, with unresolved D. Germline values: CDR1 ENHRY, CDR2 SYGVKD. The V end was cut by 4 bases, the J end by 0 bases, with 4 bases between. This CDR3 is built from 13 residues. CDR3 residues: CAISATSNQPQHF. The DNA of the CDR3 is TGTGCCATCAGTGCAACTAGCAATCAGCCCCAGCATTTT.

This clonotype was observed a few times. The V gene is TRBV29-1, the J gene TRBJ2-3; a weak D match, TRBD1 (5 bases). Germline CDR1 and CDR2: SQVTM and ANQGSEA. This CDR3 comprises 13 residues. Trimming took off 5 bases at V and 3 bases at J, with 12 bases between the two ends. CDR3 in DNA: TGCAGCGTTAAGAATGCAGGGACAGATACGCAGTATTTT. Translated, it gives CSVKNAGTDTQYF.